This entry describes one TCR beta chain. Its target is not known. Memory CD4+ cells were the fraction left after CD45RA+ naive selection. This record belongs to a study of shared clonotypes between healthy human individuals. Some clones are missing from TCRdb's copy, which holds only in-frame ones; the method was immunoSEQ multiplex PCR. Among 2 million to 2.5 million clones listed, roughly 93% were seen once. Study conclusions and caveats: Naive subsets tended to show greater estimated richness than memory subsets. Relative to clonotypes present in all four donors, those not shared had lower generation probabilities. Sorted-subset sequencing was shown by rarefaction to be incomplete despite large depth.

This CDR3 is 16 amino acids long. The sample taken for sequencing was naive CD4+ T cells from PBMCs. Subset described: CD45RA+ positively selected. This chain links TRBV21-1 with TRBJ1-1; the DNA was not used to check the table's D call, TRBD1. TRBV21-1 is noted as a pseudogene. The source of this sequence is a man aged 18 to 30 in good health. Some clones in this sample may be carry-over from other donors' samples. CDR3 residues: CASSKWTGRGMCEAFF. The CDR3, as DNA: TGTGCCAGCAGCAAATGGACAGGGAGGGGGATGTGTGAAGCTTTCTTT.